The source of this TCR beta chain is a study of PD-L1 blockade in urothelial cancer (dated 2017 in TCRdb). Regarding the study in general: Therapy was started at some point between 2013 and 2015 for all patients, and atezolizumab 1,200 mg was administered intravenously every 3 weeks. About 85% of the roughly 29 patients were males with bladder-origin urothelial cancer, and 18 of 29 reported a prior smoking history. An ECOG performance status of 0 or 1 was recorded for the patients, and 0 to 3 prior chemotherapy regimens had been received by the patients. Blood samples were analyzed at two time points: 3 weeks after treatment start (second dose) and 6 weeks after treatment start. Blood samples yielded a median of roughly 150,000 T cells and roughly 83,000 unique TCRs, with median clonality about 0.08. Somatic, immune and clinical correlates of response to PD-L1 blockade with atezolizumab in urothelial cancer were the focus of an exploratory multi-omic analysis. Pretreatment tumor samples and matched peripheral blood, collected serially before and after atezolizumab treatment, underwent TCR sequencing. Progression-free survival longer than 6 months counted as durable clinical benefit, and TCR features were additionally tested against both progression-free and overall survival. In the same patients who had TCR sequencing, pretreatment tumors also underwent whole exome sequencing and RNA sequencing. Durable clinical benefit was achieved by nine patients and was not achieved by 20 patients. Pretreatment blood TCR-seq was available for under 35 patients, at least one posttreatment blood collection was obtained for about 25 patients, and tumor TCR-seq was available for about 25 patients.

V is trimmed back by 2 bases and J by 3 bases, and the junction contains 0 bases that no gene match accounts for. Measured from the cysteine to the phenylalanine, the CDR3 is 13 residues long. Solely the CDR3 DNA is kept, with 39 bases framed from the first base. Sequences MNHNS (CDR1) and SASEGT (CDR2) are obtained from the germline V gene. Comments on this clone: The antigen this receptor binds is unknown. Base qualities are not recorded, but no much larger clone differs from it by a single base.

The full study reports these points: Because of the small sample size (n of about 30) and the many exploratory analyses performed, the results are intended to be regarded as hypothesis-generating. A pretreatment peripheral blood TCR clonality below the median was linked to improved progression-free and overall survival. Patients with durable benefit showed greater expansion of tumor-associated TCR clones in peripheral blood 3 weeks after starting treatment (n of about 20, p = 0.022).

Synthetic TCR analog templates were spiked into each PCR so that absolute template abundance could be estimated from read counts. The immunoSEQ assay used bias-controlled V and J gene primers to amplify TCRbeta CDR3 regions from genomic DNA. Rearranged TCRbeta segments were sequenced at approximately 20X coverage. Turning to the authors' computational methods: Clustering was used to correct sequencing errors, and CDR3s were annotated against IMGT to assign V, D and J genes. Downstream analyses used only productive TCRbeta rearrangements, leaving out any out-of-frame or stop-codon sequences. Clonality was computed as one minus Shannon entropy normalized by the log of the number of unique productive sequences. Fisher's exact test with Benjamini-Hochberg correction, using a cutoff of adjusted p below 0.01, was how clones that differed between time points or between blood and tumor were identified. Drawn from immuneACCESS, this table holds only the in-frame rearrangements with V and J called that TCRdb kept. Clones are partly lost; checked studies trace under half to an unresolved V gene and leave the rest unexplained. That table gives V, J and clone size, and the DNA gave D and trimming. Here the sample has about 110,000 clones; under 85% occur a single time. Of the sample, 2% to 3% falls within the top ten clones.

A cohort of 25 to 30 patients with locally advanced or metastatic urothelial carcinoma, treated at Memorial Sloan Kettering on a trial protocol, was included. Peripheral blood mononuclear cells were collected pretreatment and during treatment, at between 1 and 8 total time points per patient. The Qiagen DNeasy Blood extraction kit was used to purify genomic DNA from total PBMCs and from tumor samples. PBMCs were collected pretreatment and during treatment, and were isolated and stored as previously described. This clonotype originated in a man aged 50 to 60 with urothelial cancer. The chain was built from TRBV6-1 and TRBJ1-2; 7 bases in the middle match TRBD1. The sequencing here drew on PBMCs, taken around atezolizumab (anti-PD-L1) treatment. The DNA is TGTGCCAGCAGTGAACAGGGGGACTATGGCTACACCTTC. Its protein is CASSEQGDYGYTF.